A single T cell receptor (beta chain) is shown here with its context. The authors' processing: Nucleated cell counts were estimated from reference gene primer amplification. Sequencing was performed with immunoSEQ multiplex PCR; in TCRdb, only in-frame clones are kept and a portion is missing. That table is the source of V, J and clone size, and D and trimming were worked out from the DNA. Of 150,000 to 200,000 clones in the sample, just over 85% were seen once. CDR3 size: 17 residues. Trimming cost V 3 bases and J 10 bases; bases outside gene matches: 12. Germline-derived CDR1 and CDR2 are LNHDA and SQIVND (reference sequence). This specimen belongs to a study of blood T cell repertoires in COVID-19. Turning to the study itself: PBMCs, B-cell-depleted T cells, or T cells were the source of the cDNA or gDNA that made up the material.

The clonotype comes from a man between 50 and 59 years old with active or convalescent COVID-19. The V gene is TRBV19, the J gene TRBJ2-1; TRBD2 matches at 13 bases. Sequences were obtained from peripheral blood. CDR3 nucleotides: TGTGCCAGTAGTATCCAGCCTACTAGCGGGGGGGCAGGAGAGCAGTTCTTC. It is translated as CASSIQPTSGGAGEQFF.